This T cell receptor (beta chain) was recorded in a study of CD8 T cells in ankylosing spondylitis. In TCRdb, the 5' RACE reads were re-called with MiXCR into one record per CDR3 protein. The data show about 340,000 distinct CDR3 sequences, 14% to 15% seen once. Trimming removed 2 bases from V and 3 bases from J, with 13 bases in between. This CDR3 has 15 amino acids. General study points: A subset of motif variants has previously been described in the synovial fluid and blood of reactive arthritis. The study identified a TCR beta motif of roughly eight highly homologous variants that appeared characteristic of ankylosing spondylitis blood.

A note on this clonotype: Its specificity is not known.

Material for sequencing was blood, either unsorted or a sorted T cell fraction (not recorded which). This receptor was identified in a male donor with ankylosing spondylitis or in good health (not recorded which). The chain is built from TRBV12-3 or TRBV12-4 and TRBJ1-1; a weak D match, TRBD1 (6 bases). The CDR3 DNA follows: TGTGCCAGCAGTTTAACTGGGGGCAGGGACACTGAAGCTTTCTTT. Its protein product is CASSLTGGRDTEAFF.